This T cell receptor (beta chain) was captured by sequencing in a study of identical twins. Notes on the study in general: Out-of-frame alpha sequences shared by twins were enriched for low generation probability. Insertions were fewer in abundant cord blood beta clonotypes, whereas memory repertoires showed none of this pattern.

One entry per CDR3 protein, called by TCRdb with MiXCR from the 5' RACE reads. The table lists 200,000 to 250,000 distinct CDR3 sequences, about 7% of them singletons, with 3.6% in the top ten. The germline gives CDR1 SGHRS, CDR2 YFSETQ. The CDR3 covers 14 residues. Trimming cost V 4 bases and J 3 bases; bases outside gene matches: 5. This clonotype has more than one count but fewer than ten. The antigen is unknown. These same records also appear under a second study, on yellow fever vaccine responses in identical twins.

Sample: memory (CD45RO+) T cells sorted from blood. The J gene is TRBJ2-7, the V gene TRBV5-1; 9 bases are shared with TRBD1. This TCR was recovered from a woman between 18 and 29 years old in good health. CDR3 in DNA: TGCGCCAGCAGCCATAGGACAGGGGACTACGAGCAGTACTTC. This codes for CASSHRTGDYEQYF. Complete variable domain (other parts from reference TRBV5-1 and TRBJ2-7): KAGVTQTPRYLIKTRGQQVTLSCSPISGHRSVSWYQQTPGQGLQFLFEYFSETQRNKGNFPGRFSGRQFSNSRSEMNVSTLELGDSALYLCASSHRTGDYEQYFGPGTRLTVT.